The 21 T cell receptor beta chains in this list originate from one sample, sequenced in a study of T cells in Graves' hyperthyroidism and ophthalmopathy. The TCR beta CDR3 regions underwent amplification using RNA transcripts as the source. Carried out on the TCR CDR3, a first-round RT-PCR used the HTBI primer set. TCRdb re-analysed the multiplex PCR reads in MiXCR, keeping a single row per CDR3 protein. The sample shows hundreds of thousands of distinct CDR3 sequences, about 15% of them seen only once. The sample was blood. The receptors shown here come from a woman between 40 and 55 years old with Graves' ophthalmopathy.

This clonotype has just a few counts. Since a much larger clone is just one base distant, this may be a read error. The rearrangement links TRBV2 to TRBJ2-3; 9 nucleotides agree with TRBD2. The CDR3 has 15 residues. The J segment lost 0 bases and the V segment lost 4 bases, leaving 2 bases of the junction unmatched. CDR1 is SNHLY, CDR2 FYNNEI, per germline. The CDR3 DNA is TGTGCCAGCAGTGTCACTAGCGGGAGCACAGATACGCAGTATTTT. As protein: CASSVTSGSTDTQYF. Using reference TRBV2 and TRBJ2-3 for the parts outside the CDR3, the full variable domain is EPEVTQTPSHQVTQMGQEVILRCVPISNHLYFYWYRQILGQKVEFLVSFYNNEISEKSEIFDDQFSVERPDGSNFTLKIRSTKLEDSAMYFCASSVTSGSTDTQYFGPGTRLTVL.

This clonotype has more than one count but fewer than ten. The rearrangement uses TRBV18 and TRBJ1-1; 7 bases are a match to TRBD1. Unmatched junction bases numbered 26, after V lost 1 base and J lost 6 bases. The CDR3 is made up of 21 amino acids. CDR1 and CDR2 from the germline V gene are KGHSH and LQKENI. CDR3 residues: CASSPRYDLTQIRDSMSEAFF. The CDR3 DNA follows: TGTGCCAGCTCACCACGATATGACCTGACCCAAATCAGGGACAGTATGTCTGAAGCTTTCTTT.

This clonotype came up many times. The chain employs TRBV6-5 and TRBJ2-7; D remains ambiguous. CDR1 and CDR2 (germline): MNHEY, SVGAGI. This CDR3 is 14 amino acids long. V lost 5 bases to trimming and J lost 2 bases, with 13 bases between them. The CDR3 DNA is TGTGCCAGCAGTCCCGACGGAATCGCCTACGAGCAGTACTTC. It encodes CASSPDGIAYEQYF.

This clonotype was found many times. The V call is TRBV28, the J call TRBJ1-1; unclear D gene. CDR1 is MDHEN and CDR2 is SYDVKM in the germline V gene. Trimming left V 4 bases short and J 2 bases short, with 8 bases between. This CDR3 is 13 amino acids long. The CDR3, as DNA: TGTGCCAGCAGTTCCCCACAAAACACTGAAGCTTTCTTT. Protein product: CASSSPQNTEAFF.

This clonotype was seen at least ten times. The chain is built from TRBV20-1 and TRBJ1-2; maybe TRBD1 (6 bases). V shed 7 bases and J shed 4 bases, with 19 bases lying between them. The CDR3 has 14 residues. Germline-derived CDR1 and CDR2 are DFQATT and SNEGSKA (reference sequence). CDR3 in DNA: TGCAGTGGATTTGGACGGGGGCGAGGCTATGGCTACACCTTC. Protein sequence: CSGFGRGRGYGYTF.

The gene calls are TRBV30 and TRBJ2-2, with a possible D match to TRBD1 (6 bases). V shed 2 bases and J shed 6 bases, with 22 bases lying between them. CDR3 size: 17 residues. Looked up from germline, CDR1 is GTSNPN and CDR2 is SVGIG (reference sequence). Written as DNA, the CDR3 is TGTGCCTGGAGTATCTCATACAGGGCGTGGGATCCCGGGGAGCTGTTTTTT. Translated: CAWSISYRAWDPGELFF.

The chain couples TRBV28 to TRBJ2-5, with D possibly matching TRBD2 (6 bases). The CDR3 contains 14 residues. The germline V gene encodes CDR1 MDHEN and CDR2 SYDVKM. V was cut by 7 bases and J by 0 bases, with 12 bases left in between. CDR3 amino acids: CASTPEGYQETQYF. The CDR3 nucleotides read TGTGCCAGCACGCCGGAGGGCTACCAAGAGACCCAGTACTTC.

Ten or more counts support this clonotype. The chain has TRBV7-9 and TRBJ2-7, with 9 bases identical to TRBD1. Unmatched junction bases numbered 9, after V lost 5 bases and J lost 7 bases. Germline lookup yields CDR1 SEHNR and CDR2 FQNEAQ (reference sequence). This CDR3 has 14 residues. CDR3 DNA sequence: TGTGCCAGCAGCCCCGGGACAGGGCCTGGGGAGCAGTACTTC. Encoded protein: CASSPGTGPGEQYF.

This chain uses TRBV14 with TRBJ2-7, with 8 nucleotides matching TRBD1. Trimming took 8 bases from V and 6 from J; bases not matched to a gene: 3. Per the germline V gene, CDR1 is SGHDN and CDR2 is FVKESK. The CDR3 covers 11 residues. CDR3 residues: CASGQGREQYF. The CDR3 nucleotides read TGTGCCAGCGGACAGGGTCGCGAGCAGTACTTC.

V is TRBV4-2 and J is TRBJ2-2; 9 positions match TRBD2. The V gene end was trimmed by 4 bases and the J gene end by 7 bases; junction bases not matched to a gene: 13. This CDR3 comprises 17 residues. The V gene's germline CDR1 is LGHNA and CDR2 YNFKEQ. The CDR3 is CASSPLAGESLVGELFF. The CDR3 DNA sequence: TGTGCCAGCAGCCCATTAGCGGGAGAGAGCCTCGTCGGGGAGCTGTTTTTT.

There are many counts of this clonotype. The chain joins TRBV7-2 to TRBJ1-5; possible D gene TRBD1, 5 bases. Germline assignment: CDR1 SGHTA and CDR2 FQGNSA. Trimming removed 4 bases from V and 0 bases from J, with 10 bases in between. This CDR3 is built from 15 residues. The CDR3 spells CASSWDGYSNQPQHF. For the CDR3, the DNA is TGTGCCAGCAGCTGGGACGGTTATAGCAATCAGCCCCAGCATTTT.

This clonotype came up many times. V and J are TRBV6-5 and TRBJ1-5; no clear D. The V end lost 2 bases, the J end lost 0 bases, and 11 bases lay between the germline ends. The CDR3 has 16 amino acids. The germline CDR1 and CDR2 sequences are MNHEY and SVGAGI. In DNA form, the CDR3 reads TGTGCCAGCAGTTACCCTGAGAATTATAGCAATCAGCCCCAGCATTTT. Residues: CASSYPENYSNQPQHF.

There are many counts of this clonotype. V is TRBV9 and J is TRBJ1-1, with TRBD1 as a possible D gene (6 bases). The CDR3 is 15 amino acids. Germline loops: CDR1 SGDLS, CDR2 YYNGEE. The V gene lost 6 bases and the J gene lost 5 bases, with 20 bases spanning the gap. The CDR3 DNA reads TGTGCCAGCACCCCTCAGGGGTGGACGGGTACTGAAGCTTTCTTT. This sequence encodes CASTPQGWTGTEAFF.

The rearrangement links TRBV27 to TRBJ2-7; D is unclear. The germline gives CDR1 MNHEY, CDR2 SMNVEV (reference sequence). V was pared by 11 bases and J by 5 bases, with 19 bases between. CDR3 length: 13 amino acids. In DNA, the CDR3 is TGTGCCGCAGCCAGGAGCACCTTTAACGAGCAGTACTTC. It specifies CAAARSTFNEQYF.

This clonotype has at least ten counts. The chain links TRBV27 to TRBJ2-5, with D uncertain. Trimming cost V 0 bases and J 5 bases, with 7 bases left between them. This CDR3 comprises 13 residues. Germline CDR1 MNHEY, CDR2 SMNVEV (reference sequence). CDR3 loop: CASSLSWSETQYF. The DNA for the CDR3 is TGTGCCAGCAGTTTATCGTGGTCGGAGACCCAGTACTTC.

The V gene is TRBV29-1, the J gene TRBJ1-1, with a tentative D call TRBD1 (6 bases). CDR1 is SQVTM and CDR2 is ANQGSEA in the germline V gene. V gave up 3 bases and J gave up 4 bases, with 15 bases separating them. This CDR3 spans 14 amino acids. The CDR3 region has the DNA TGCAGCGTTGAGTTTTCAGGGGCCGGCACTGAAGCTTTCTTT. Translated, it gives CSVEFSGAGTEAFF.

Ten or more counts support this clonotype. This may come from a read error, since a much larger clone is one base off. The chain employs TRBV28 and TRBJ2-5; D is undetermined. The CDR3 loop spans 9 amino acids. The V end lost 7 bases, the J end lost 6 bases, and 3 bases lay between the germline ends. The V gene's germline CDR1 is MDHEN and CDR2 SYDVKM. CDR3 nucleotide sequence: TGTGCCAGCACGAAGACCCAGTACTTC. Its protein is CASTKTQYF.

In this sample, this clonotype turned up many times. The chain uses TRBV19 and TRBJ2-7, with D possibly matching TRBD1 (5 bases). Germline loops: CDR1 LNHDA, CDR2 SQIVND (reference sequence). V shed 4 bases and J shed 2 bases, with 15 bases lying between them. This CDR3 comprises 15 residues. The CDR3 loop reads CASSNLQETTYEQYF. DNA of the CDR3: TGTGCCAGTAGTAACCTACAGGAAACCACCTACGAGCAGTACTTC.

In regard to this clonotype: A far larger clone differs by one base, so this is likely a read error. The rearrangement links TRBV19 to TRBJ2-7; 8 bases map to TRBD2. There are 14 residues in the CDR3. Germline CDR1 LNHDA, CDR2 SQIVND (reference sequence). Losses at the gene ends were 6 bases for V and 0 bases for J; bases not matched to a gene: 4. The CDR3 sequence: CASRTSESSYEQYF. The CDR3 DNA reads as TGTGCCAGTAGGACTAGCGAAAGCTCCTACGAGCAGTACTTC.

The chain has TRBV6-5 and TRBJ2-3; TRBD2 might be the D (5 bases). This CDR3 is built from 15 residues. CDR1 is MNHEY, CDR2 SVGAGI, per germline. Between the trimmed V and J ends, which lost 2 bases and 2 bases, there was a span of 11 bases. Here the CDR3 DNA reads TGTGCCAGCAGTTACAGAGGGCCTACCACAGATACGCAGTATTTT. Protein: CASSYRGPTTDTQYF.

There are many counts of this clonotype. The J gene is TRBJ1-1, the V gene TRBV12-3 or TRBV12-4, with D uncertain. Trimming took 7 bases from V and 1 from J, leaving 10 bases between them. This CDR3 comprises 13 residues. CDR3 nucleotide sequence: TGTGCCAGCATCTCGCTAGGGAACACTGAAGCTTTCTTT. Amino acid sequence: CASISLGNTEAFF.